The 3 T cell receptor beta chains in this list originate from one sample, sequenced in a study of STAT5B mutations in CD4+ large granular lymphocyte leukemia. Profiling relied on immunoSEQ multiplex PCR, and the TCRdb table lists in-frame clones only, not all of them. The repertoire has 5,500 to 6,000 clones, over 75% of them found once; the top ten carry 50% to 75%. Material: PBMCs. These receptors were obtained from an elderly man with CD4+ T-cell large granular lymphocyte leukemia.

In DNA form, the CDR3 reads TGTGCCAGCGGCCAGCTCACAGATACGCAGTATTTT. Amino acids: CASGQLTDTQYF. This chain links TRBV6-5 with TRBJ2-3; D is undetermined. There are 12 residues in the CDR3. The germline V gene has CDR1 MNHEY and CDR2 SVGAGI. Trimming cost V 8 bases and J 2 bases, with 8 bases left between them.

The chain combines TRBV11-2 with TRBJ1-1; unclear D gene. V gave up 1 base and J gave up 11 bases, with 8 bases separating them. This CDR3 has 11 amino acids. Germline loops: CDR1 SGHAT, CDR2 FQNNGV. CDR3 region: CASSLGTLAFF. CDR3 DNA sequence: TGTGCCAGCAGCTTAGGGACTTTGGCTTTCTTT.

This clone was counted once. V is TRBV15 and J is TRBJ2-2, with TRBD1 matching over 10 bases. Germline loops: CDR1 LNHNV, CDR2 YYDKDF (reference sequence). The length of the CDR3 is 17 residues. The junction had 12 bases not matched to a gene; V was cut back by 8 bases and J by 3 bases. In DNA, the CDR3 is TGTGCCACCGGAGGCGACAGGGGGCTGTCGGACACCGGGGAGCTGTTTTTT. It encodes CATGGDRGLSDTGELFF.